The clone carrying this T cell receptor (beta chain) has just a few counts. Its antigen is undetermined. TCRdb reanalysed the reads using MiXCR and keeps one entry per CDR3 protein. The sample yields hundreds of thousands of distinct CDR3 sequences, around 32% seen once. The source of the sample is a study of T cell repertoires in cytomegalovirus infection. The wider study: Matching HLA type and CMV infection were both indicated by public TCR beta signatures. Broader study findings: The study found HLA-C-restricted CMV-specific TCR beta clonotypes dominating the ex vivo response.

The receptor was isolated from a human donor in good health (CMV status not recorded). Some clones in this sample may be carry-over from other donors' samples. The sample was cultured CD8+ T cells from PBMCs, taken from culture after CMV antigen stimulation.

In DNA, the CDR3 is TGTGCCAGCAGTGAAAGGGTCCTTACAGTGGGGGGGTCCGGGGCCAACGTCCTGACTTTC. As protein: CASSERVLTVGGSGANVLTF. This chain joins TRBV6-1 and TRBJ2-6, with TRBD2 matching over 7 bases. Trimming took 2 bases from V and 4 from J; bases not matched to a gene: 17. There are 20 residues in the CDR3. The germline gives CDR1 MNHNS, CDR2 SASEGT.